This T cell receptor beta chain emerged from a study of blood T cell repertoires in COVID-19. Authors' analysis steps: Reference gene primer amplification gave nucleated cell count estimates. Only in-frame clones appear in the TCRdb table, and some are missing; sequencing was by immunoSEQ multiplex PCR. V and J calls plus clone size are reproduced from that table; the DNA served to infer D and trimming. The data show roughly 260,000 clones, approximately 86% seen once. Trimming stripped 6 bases from V and 3 bases from J, with 7 bases between. The CDR3 is made up of 12 amino acids. This sequence joins TRBV12-3 or TRBV12-4 and TRBJ2-3; D is unclear. Material for sequencing was peripheral blood. The source of this sequence is a woman aged 80 or over with active or convalescent COVID-19. The CDR3 region is CASSELTDTQYF. For the CDR3, the DNA is TGTGCCAGCAGCGAGTTGACAGATACGCAGTATTTT.